These 16 T cell receptor beta chains share one sample of origin, sequenced in a study of blood T cell repertoires in COVID-19. Clones were sequenced by immunoSEQ multiplex PCR, and TCRdb holds only the in-frame ones, with some missing. Of about 230,000 clones detected, around 80% appear once; the ten largest clones hold about 27%. Sequenced: peripheral blood. The receptors stem from a middle-aged man with acute or convalescent COVID-19.

The V and J genes are TRBV7-9 and TRBJ1-2; tentatively, D is TRBD1 (6 bases). The length of the CDR3 is 14 residues. V was trimmed by 0 bases and J by 3 bases, leaving 8 bases between them. CDR1 SEHNR and CDR2 FQNEAQ come from the germline V gene (reference sequence). CDR3 nucleotide sequence: TGTGCCAGCAGCTTAGCAAACAGGGACTATGGCTACACCTTC. It encodes CASSLANRDYGYTF.

The chain uses TRBV19 and TRBJ1-1; a weak D match, TRBD1 (6 bases). The CDR3 sequence is 16 residues long. Trimming took off 9 bases at V and 0 bases at J, with 20 bases between the two ends. CDR1 is LNHDA and CDR2 is SQIVND in the germline V gene (reference sequence). In nucleotides, the CDR3 is TGTGCCAGCGAGGACAGCCGCAAGCAAATGAACACTGAAGCTTTCTTT. It translates to CASEDSRKQMNTEAFF. Full variable domain (rest looked up from reference TRBV19 and TRBJ1-1): DGGITQSPKYLFRKEGQNVTLSCEQNLNHDAMYWYRQDPGQGLRLIYYSQIVNDFQKGDIAEGYSVSREKKESFPLTVTSAQKNPTAFYLCASEDSRKQMNTEAFFGQGTRLTVV.

The rearrangement joins TRBV6-5 to TRBJ1-6; the D gene is possibly TRBD1 (6 bases). V lost 3 bases to trimming and J lost 7 bases, with 10 bases between them. This CDR3 has 14 residues. Germline V gene lookup returns CDR1 MNHEY and CDR2 SVGAGI. The DNA of the CDR3 is TGTGCCAGCAGTTATGGGGGCAGGAATTCACCCCTCCACTTT. This codes for CASSYGGRNSPLHF.

The genes are TRBV7-2 and TRBJ2-5; 10 bases fit TRBD1. This CDR3 has 14 amino acids. The ends lost 4 bases at V and 5 bases at J; junction bases unmatched: 4. CDR1 and CDR2 from the germline V gene are SGHTA and FQGNSA. Here the CDR3 reads CASSSGTGVETQYF. CDR3 coding DNA: TGTGCCAGCAGCTCAGGGACAGGGGTGGAGACCCAGTACTTC.

The chain is built from TRBV28 and TRBJ1-5; possible D gene TRBD1, 5 bases. The V end lost 6 bases, the J end lost 1 base, and 16 bases lay between the germline ends. Germline V gives CDR1 MDHEN, CDR2 SYDVKM. CDR3 length: 16 amino acids. The CDR3 protein is CASRSLSQASNQPQHF. The CDR3 DNA reads as TGTGCCAGCAGATCCCTATCACAGGCGAGCAATCAGCCCCAGCATTTT.

CDR3 region: CASSLRLSTDTQYF. CDR3 coding DNA: TGTGCCAGCAGCTTGCGGCTTAGCACAGATACGCAGTATTTT. The V and J genes are TRBV11-2 and TRBJ2-3; unclear D gene. The V end was cut by 3 bases, the J end by 0 bases, with 7 bases between. The CDR3 totals 14 residues. Germline assignment: CDR1 SGHAT and CDR2 FQNNGV. Full variable domain (missing parts from reference TRBV11-2 and TRBJ2-3): EAGVAQSPRYKIIEKRQSVAFWCNPISGHATLYWYQQILGQGPKLLIQFQNNGVVDDSQLPKDRFSAERLKGVDSTLKIQPAKLEDSAVYLCASSLRLSTDTQYFGPGTRLTVL.

This clone appeared once. The chain carries TRBV20-1 and TRBJ2-7, with a weak D call TRBD2 (6 bases). Germline assignment: CDR1 DFQATT and CDR2 SNEGSKA (reference sequence). The CDR3 is 13 amino acids. V was shortened by 3 bases and J by 3 bases, with 12 bases between the two germline ends. Here the CDR3 reads CSASHGSVYEQYF. For the CDR3, the DNA is TGCAGTGCTAGTCACGGGAGTGTCTACGAGCAGTACTTC.

The CDR3 nucleotides are TGTGCCAGCAGTTTGGGGGGGACAGGCGAGCAGTACTTC. It yields the protein CASSLGGTGEQYF. V gene TRBV12-3 or TRBV12-4 combines with J gene TRBJ2-7; a weak D match, TRBD1 (8 bases). V was pared by 3 bases and J by 6 bases, with 12 bases between. There are 13 residues in the CDR3.

The chain joins TRBV19 to TRBJ1-5; D is possibly TRBD1 (5 bases). The length of the CDR3 is 14 residues. The V and J ends lost 5 bases and 8 bases respectively, with 16 bases between them. Germline V lookup: CDR1 LNHDA, CDR2 SQIVND (reference sequence). The CDR3: CASSQARGLEPQHF. DNA for the CDR3: TGTGCCAGTAGTCAAGCGAGGGGACTGGAGCCCCAGCATTTT.

This clone was observed a single time. The V and J genes are TRBV2 and TRBJ1-2; D uncertain. V shed 6 bases and J shed 3 bases, with 14 bases lying between them. The CDR3 contains 14 residues. Germline-derived CDR1 and CDR2 are SNHLY and FYNNEI. The CDR3 region has the DNA TGTGCCAGCAGCACAGAAGAGAAGCACTATGGCTACACCTTC. Amino acid sequence: CASSTEEKHYGYTF.

The rearrangement joins TRBV11-2 to TRBJ2-1, with D possibly matching TRBD1 (6 bases). The CDR3 totals 13 residues. Per germline, CDR1 SGHAT and CDR2 FQNNGV. Deletions cut 4 bases from V and 9 bases from J, with 13 bases between. As DNA, the CDR3 is TGTGCCAGCAGCTCAATCCCAGGGGCTGAGCAGTTCTTC. Translation: CASSSIPGAEQFF. Looking up the rest from reference TRBV11-2 and TRBJ2-1 gives the full variable domain: EAGVAQSPRYKIIEKRQSVAFWCNPISGHATLYWYQQILGQGPKLLIQFQNNGVVDDSQLPKDRFSAERLKGVDSTLKIQPAKLEDSAVYLCASSSIPGAEQFFGPGTRLTVL.

This chain links TRBV30 with TRBJ2-1; the match to TRBD2 covers 8 bases. V was pared by 3 bases and J by 9 bases, with 10 bases of the junction left unmatched. This CDR3 spans 14 amino acids. CDR1 and CDR2 from the germline V gene are GTSNPN and SVGIG (reference sequence). CDR3 residues: CAWSPGLAVSEQFF. CDR3 bases: TGTGCCTGGAGCCCAGGACTAGCTGTTAGTGAGCAGTTCTTC.

This clone occurred a few times. J is TRBJ2-7 and V is TRBV3-1 (or the pseudogene TRBV3-2); D gene uncertain. Germline CDR1 reads LGHDT; CDR2 reads YNNKEL (reference sequence). Trimming stripped 3 bases from V and 6 bases from J, with 6 bases between. This CDR3 is 11 amino acids long. CDR3 coding DNA: TGTGCCAGCAGCCATCTCGGCGAGCAGTACTTC. It specifies CASSHLGEQYF.

This chain joins TRBV5-1 and TRBJ1-5; TRBD1 aligns across 8 bases. The CDR3 runs 15 residues. V gave up 4 bases and J gave up 2 bases; unmatched junction bases: 5. Germline values: CDR1 SGHRS, CDR2 YFSETQ. This CDR3 is CASSRGTGRNQPQHF. The CDR3 DNA reads as TGCGCCAGCAGCCGCGGGACAGGACGCAATCAGCCCCAGCATTTT. The entire variable domain, with the rest obtained from reference TRBV5-1 and TRBJ1-5, is as follows: KAGVTQTPRYLIKTRGQQVTLSCSPISGHRSVSWYQQTPGQGLQFLFEYFSETQRNKGNFPGRFSGRQFSNSRSEMNVSTLELGDSALYLCASSRGTGRNQPQHFGDGTRLSIL.

The chain is built from TRBV7-9 and TRBJ2-3; TRBD1 agrees at 11 bases. Germline CDR1 SEHNR, CDR2 FQNEAQ (reference sequence). Trimming removed 4 bases from V and 0 bases from J; junction bases left unmatched: 12. The CDR3 is 19 amino acids. CDR3 amino acids: CASSSRGQGVMTSTDTQYF. The DNA of the CDR3 is TGTGCCAGCAGCTCCCGGGGACAGGGGGTGATGACTAGCACAGATACGCAGTATTTT.

V and J are TRBV10-3 and TRBJ2-3, with 9 bases matching TRBD2. CDR1 and CDR2 from the germline V gene are ENHRY and SYGVKD. This CDR3 is built from 14 residues. V gave up 6 bases and J gave up 5 bases; unmatched junction bases: 6. DNA for the CDR3: TGTGCCATCAGGTTAGCGGGAGTGGGAGATACGCAGTATTTT. Amino acid sequence: CAIRLAGVGDTQYF.